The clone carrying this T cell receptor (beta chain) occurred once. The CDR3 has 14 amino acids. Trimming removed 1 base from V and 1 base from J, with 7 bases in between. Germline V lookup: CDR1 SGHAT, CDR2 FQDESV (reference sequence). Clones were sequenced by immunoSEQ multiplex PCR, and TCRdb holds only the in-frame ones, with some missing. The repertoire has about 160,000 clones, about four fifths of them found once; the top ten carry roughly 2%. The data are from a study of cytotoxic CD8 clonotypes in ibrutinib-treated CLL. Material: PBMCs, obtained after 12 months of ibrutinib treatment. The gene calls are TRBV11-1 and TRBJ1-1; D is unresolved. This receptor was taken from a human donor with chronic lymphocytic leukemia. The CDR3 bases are TGTGCCAGCAGCTTAGTTTTCAGGAACACTGAAGCTTTCTTT. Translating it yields CASSLVFRNTEAFF.